This TCR beta chain was sequenced during a study of OX40 agonist ivuxolimab in advanced cancers. Study-wide context: Ivuxolimab was an agonistic, fully human IgG2 monoclonal antibody directed against OX40 (CD134), a costimulatory receptor. Patients were allowed to have had prior anti-PD-1, anti-PD-L1 or anti-CTLA-4 therapy, and more than 35% of the dose-escalation patients had been treated with checkpoint inhibitors. The point of sequencing TCRbeta in the periphery was to test whether ivuxolimab changed TCR sequence diversity and drove clonal T-cell expansion. Of the roughly 54 patients in dose escalation, 19 had hepatocellular carcinoma, about 15 had melanoma, 9 had renal cell carcinoma and 9 had head and neck cancer. The dose-escalation cohort was over 70% male with a mean age of roughly 62 years, ranging from roughly 20 to 80. The paper describes the monotherapy dose-escalation part (N ≈ 52 patients) of the phase I trial of ivuxolimab. Intravenous ivuxolimab was administered to patients every 2 weeks at six dose levels: 0.01, 0.1, 0.3, 1.5, 3 and 10 mg/kg. Partial responses were achieved by three dose-escalation patients, of whom one had hepatocellular carcinoma and two had cutaneous melanoma. On the study overall, not on this receptor specifically: Antigen specificity was not determined for the clonally expanded peripheral T cells. On average, CD8+ T cells showed more expanded clones than CD4+ T cells after ivuxolimab. Low levels of normalized T-cell clonal expansion were also shown by some nonresponding patients. At doses of 0.1 to 3.0 mg/kg, clonal expansion of both CD4+ and CD8+ T cells in blood was seen between baseline and week 6. In the 0.1-3.0 mg/kg groups, partial responders had among the lowest normalized peripheral clonal expansion, particularly in CD8+ T cells.

Patients with a history of autoimmune disease or receiving systemic immunosuppression were excluded from the trial. In every dose cohort, peripheral blood was drawn for TCR sequencing at baseline, cycle 4 day 1, and cycle 7 day 1. Samples were obtained from an open-label, multicenter, first-in-human phase I dose-escalation trial of ivuxolimab. Adults with locally advanced or metastatic melanoma, renal cell carcinoma, hepatocellular carcinoma or head and neck squamous cell carcinoma were enrolled in the trial. Before TCR sequencing, CD4+ T cells and CD8+ T cells were sorted from peripheral blood as separate populations. Genomic DNA was isolated from the sorted cells so that the TCRbeta CDR3 region could be sequenced. The immunoSEQ Assay was used to sequence the TCRbeta CDR3 regions. Not all clones reach the TCRdb copy of this immuneACCESS table, which keeps in-frame sequences only. Checked studies attribute under half of the gap to unresolved V genes and leave the rest unexplained. The sample table shows 100,000 to 110,000 clones, and about 88% are seen once. The top ten constitute roughly 0.15% of the sample.

A word on this clone: What antigen it recognizes has not been identified. It has no much larger one-base neighbor in the sample; base qualities were not kept.

Its CDR3 holds 14 amino acids, cysteine through phenylalanine. Only the CDR3 region is kept as DNA, spanning 42 bases read in frame from base 1. Trimming takes 2 bases from V and 8 bases from J, and the germline ends sit 15 bases apart. From a lookup of the germline V gene, CDR1 and CDR2 are SGHVS and FQNEAQ. The sample was CD4+ or CD8+ T cells sorted from blood, taken in a trial of the OX40 agonist ivuxolimab. The rearrangement combines TRBV7-8 with TRBJ1-2; no D gene call is confident. The clonotype originates from an adult with an advanced solid tumor such as melanoma, head and neck, liver or kidney cancer. The CDR3 region: CASSLIGGSMGYTF. The nucleotide sequence is TGTGCCAGCAGCTTAATAGGCGGGTCCATGGGCTACACCTTC.